This T cell receptor beta chain was found in a study of shared clonotypes between healthy human individuals. From germline, CDR1 is LGHNT and CDR2 FRNRAP. Unmatched junction bases numbered 3, after V lost 8 bases and J lost 3 bases. There are 13 residues in the CDR3. The protocol was immunoSEQ multiplex PCR, while the TCRdb copy is restricted to in-frame clones and leaves out a portion. Among more than 2 million clones listed, roughly 96% were seen once. This TCR was recovered from a man younger than 35 in good health. The sequencing input was naive CD4+ T cells sorted from blood. Specified subset: CD45RA+ positively selected. The V and J genes are TRBV12-5 and TRBJ1-5; 8 nucleotides align to TRBD1. The CDR3 bases are TGTGCTAGTAGGGACAGGCTCAATCAGCCCCAGCATTTT. It specifies CASRDRLNQPQHF.